This passage covers 8 T cell receptor beta chains from one sample sequenced in a study of breast tumors, draining lymph nodes, adjacent tissues. TCRdb re-analysed the multiplex PCR reads in MiXCR, keeping a single row per CDR3 protein. Found here are tens of thousands of distinct CDR3 sequences, more than 20% of them singletons; the top ten hold 8%. The sequenced sample was breast tumor tissue. These receptors came from a female donor with breast cancer. Some clones in this sample may be carry-over from other donors' samples.

This clonotype was observed many times. The chain has TRBV7-8 and TRBJ1-6; D not certain. Trimming removed 1 base from V and 0 bases from J, with 10 bases in between. The CDR3 sequence is 17 residues long. Germline CDR1 is SGHVS and CDR2 is FQNEAQ. CDR3 protein: CASSLVQRSSYNSPLHF. The CDR3 DNA follows: TGTGCCAGCAGCTTAGTCCAGAGGAGCTCCTATAATTCACCCCTCCACTTT.

The V gene is TRBV7-3, the J gene TRBJ2-1, with 9 bases that match TRBD2. The germline V gene encodes CDR1 SGHTA and CDR2 FQGTGA. This CDR3 comprises 15 residues. J gave up 6 bases and V 5 bases, and 8 bases lay outside the gene matches. The CDR3 coding sequence is TGTGCCAGCAGCCTGAGCGGGGGGCGTTTCAATGAGCAGTTCTTC. It yields the protein CASSLSGGRFNEQFF.

This clonotype was seen repeatedly, ten times or more. The chain couples TRBV6-5 to TRBJ2-7; D could derive from TRBD1 or TRBD2 (5 bases each). The CDR3 loop spans 14 amino acids. Germline V gene lookup returns CDR1 MNHEY and CDR2 SVGAGI. V dropped 4 bases and J dropped 2 bases, with 12 bases sitting between them. The CDR3 DNA sequence: TGTGCCAGCAGTTCTCCGGGACGGACCTACGAGCAGTACTTC. Translated, it gives CASSSPGRTYEQYF.

Regarding this clonotype: This may be a read error, as it is one base from a much larger clone. The CDR3 ends on some other residue instead of the conserved phenylalanine or tryptophan, so this is likely a read error. The V gene is TRBV12-3 or TRBV12-4, the J gene TRBJ2-5, with a tentative D call TRBD2 (5 bases). This CDR3 is 13 amino acids long. The V and J ends lost 7 bases and 5 bases respectively, with 14 bases between them. CDR3 nucleotides: TGTGCCAGCACCCGACCGGGGTGGGAGACCCAGTACGTC. Translating it yields CASTRPGWETQYV.

The chain combines TRBV10-3 with TRBJ1-1; a possible D gene is TRBD1 (5 bases). Looked up from germline, CDR1 is ENHRY and CDR2 is SYGVKD. Trimming left V 4 bases short and J 2 bases short, with 11 bases between. This CDR3 is built from 14 residues. The DNA for the CDR3 is TGTGCCATCAGTGGGATATGGGGCAACACTGAAGCTTTCTTT. It codes for CAISGIWGNTEAFF.

A note on this clonotype: This clone may be a read error of a much larger clone one base away. This sequence joins TRBV7-3 and TRBJ2-2, with 10 positions matching TRBD2. The CDR3 length is 18 residues. Germline assignment: CDR1 SGHTA and CDR2 FQGTGA. The CDR3 DNA sequence: TGTGTCAGCAGCCCCCGTGCTAGCGGGGGACTCGGGACCGGGGAGCTGTTTTTT. The encoded protein is CVSSPRASGGLGTGELFF. Using reference TRBV7-3 and TRBJ2-2 for the parts outside the CDR3, the full variable domain is GAGVSQTPSNKVTEKGKYVELRCDPISGHTALYWYRQSLGQGPEFLIYFQGTGAADDSGLPNDRFFAVRPEGSVSTLKIQRTERGDSAVYLCVSSPRASGGLGTGELFFGEGSRLTVL.

This clonotype was observed a handful of times. This chain links TRBV18 with TRBJ2-7; a possible D gene is TRBD2 (6 bases). This CDR3 has 17 amino acids. Trimming removed 5 bases at V and 6 bases at J, with 26 bases between. Germline V lookup: CDR1 KGHSH, CDR2 LQKENI. The CDR3 spells CASSFLTSGRGSVEQYF. The CDR3 nucleotides are TGTGCCAGCTCATTCCTAACATCGGGACGGGGGTCCGTCGAGCAGTACTTC. Together with reference TRBV18 and TRBJ2-7, the CDR3 gives the full variable domain: NAGVMQNPRHLVRRRGQEARLRCSPMKGHSHVYWYRQLPEEGLKFMVYLQKENIIDESGMPKERFSAEFPKEGPSILRIQQVVRGDSAAYFCASSFLTSGRGSVEQYFGPGTRLTVT.

The table lists this clonotype with many counts. The V gene is TRBV4-1, the J gene TRBJ1-4; unclear D gene. Per germline, CDR1 MGHRA and CDR2 YSYEKL. The CDR3 runs 15 residues. Between the trimmed V and J ends, which lost 0 bases and 13 bases, there was a span of 18 bases. The DNA of the CDR3 is TGCGCCAGCAGCCAAGATTCGGGTAGCCCCTCCGGACTGTTTTTT. Its protein is CASSQDSGSPSGLFF.